This T cell receptor beta chain comes out of a study of blood T cell repertoires in COVID-19. The wider study: From T cells, B-cell-depleted T cells, or PBMCs came the material, which was cDNA or gDNA.

Living in 20 to 30 US areas, the participants were between roughly 18 and 95 years of age. The table came from immunoSEQ multiplex PCR; TCRdb's copy has only in-frame clones and leaves some out. The table records about 280,000 clones, under 95% of them present only once. Germline loops: CDR1 SEHNR, CDR2 FQNEAQ (reference sequence). The length of the CDR3 is 14 residues. V lost 6 bases, J lost 6 bases, and 4 bases stayed unmatched. The gene calls are TRBV7-9 and TRBJ1-6; 8 nucleotides match TRBD1. Sequencing was carried out using PBMCs or T cells enriched from blood (not recorded which). This clonotype originated in a man aged 35 to 55 who had been exposed to COVID-19. Here the CDR3 DNA reads TGTGCCAGCAGAAGACAGGGGATTAATTCACCCCTCCACTTT. This gives the protein CASRRQGINSPLHF.